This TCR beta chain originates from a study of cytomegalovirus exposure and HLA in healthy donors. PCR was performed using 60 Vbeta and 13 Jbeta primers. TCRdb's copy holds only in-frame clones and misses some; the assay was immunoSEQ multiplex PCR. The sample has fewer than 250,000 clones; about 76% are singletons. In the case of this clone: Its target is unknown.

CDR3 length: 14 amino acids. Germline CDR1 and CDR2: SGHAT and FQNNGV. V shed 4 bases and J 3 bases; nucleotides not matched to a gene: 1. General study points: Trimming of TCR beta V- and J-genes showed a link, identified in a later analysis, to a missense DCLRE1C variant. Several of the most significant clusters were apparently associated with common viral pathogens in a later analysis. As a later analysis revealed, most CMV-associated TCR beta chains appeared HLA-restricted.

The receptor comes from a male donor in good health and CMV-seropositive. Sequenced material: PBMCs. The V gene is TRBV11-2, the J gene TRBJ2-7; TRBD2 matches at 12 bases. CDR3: CASSSGLAGYEQYF. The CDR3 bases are TGTGCCAGCAGCTCGGGACTAGCGGGCTACGAGCAGTACTTC. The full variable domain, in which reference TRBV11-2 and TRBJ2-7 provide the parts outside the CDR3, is EAGVAQSPRYKIIEKRQSVAFWCNPISGHATLYWYQQILGQGPKLLIQFQNNGVVDDSQLPKDRFSAERLKGVDSTLKIQPAKLEDSAVYLCASSSGLAGYEQYFGPGTRLTVT.